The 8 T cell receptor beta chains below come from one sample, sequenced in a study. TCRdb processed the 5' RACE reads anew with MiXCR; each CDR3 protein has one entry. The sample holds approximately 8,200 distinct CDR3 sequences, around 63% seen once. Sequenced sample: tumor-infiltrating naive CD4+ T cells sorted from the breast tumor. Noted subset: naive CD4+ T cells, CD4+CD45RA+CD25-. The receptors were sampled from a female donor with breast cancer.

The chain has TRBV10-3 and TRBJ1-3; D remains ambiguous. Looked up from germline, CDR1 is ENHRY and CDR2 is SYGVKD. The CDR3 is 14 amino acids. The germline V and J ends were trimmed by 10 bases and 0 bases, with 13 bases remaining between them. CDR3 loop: CATTESSSGNTIYF. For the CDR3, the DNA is TGTGCCACAACCGAATCGAGCTCTGGAAACACCATATATTTT.

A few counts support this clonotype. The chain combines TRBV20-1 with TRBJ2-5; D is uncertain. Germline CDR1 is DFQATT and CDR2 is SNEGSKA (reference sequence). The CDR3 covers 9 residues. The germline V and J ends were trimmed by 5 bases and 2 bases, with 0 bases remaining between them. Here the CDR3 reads CSAQETQYF. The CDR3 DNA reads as TGCAGTGCTCAAGAGACCCAGTACTTC.

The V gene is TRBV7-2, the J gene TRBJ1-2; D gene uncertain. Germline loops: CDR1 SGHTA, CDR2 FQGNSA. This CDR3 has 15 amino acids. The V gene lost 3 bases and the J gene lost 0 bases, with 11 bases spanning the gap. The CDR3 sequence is CASSFGPETNYGYTF. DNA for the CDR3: TGTGCCAGCAGCTTTGGACCAGAGACTAACTATGGCTACACCTTC.

DNA of the CDR3: TGTGCCAGCAGCTTCTCTGCGGGAGCCGAGCAGTACTTC. It translates to CASSFSAGAEQYF. The chain employs TRBV7-2 and TRBJ2-7; 7 nucleotides align to TRBD2. V lost 3 bases, J lost 6 bases, and 5 bases stayed unmatched. CDR1 is SGHTA and CDR2 is FQGNSA in the germline V gene. This CDR3 region has 13 residues.

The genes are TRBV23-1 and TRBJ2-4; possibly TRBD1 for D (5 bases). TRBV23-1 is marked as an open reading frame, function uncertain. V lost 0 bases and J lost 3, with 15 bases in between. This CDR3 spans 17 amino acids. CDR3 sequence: CASSQSLTGDHKNIQYF. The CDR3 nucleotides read TGCGCCAGCAGTCAATCCCTCACAGGAGACCACAAAAACATTCAGTACTTC.

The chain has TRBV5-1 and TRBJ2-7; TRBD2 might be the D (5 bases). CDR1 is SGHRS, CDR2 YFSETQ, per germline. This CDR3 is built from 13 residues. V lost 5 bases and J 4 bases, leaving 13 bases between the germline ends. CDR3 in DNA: TGCGCCAGCAGTCAGGAGGTATCGTACGAGCAGTACTTC. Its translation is CASSQEVSYEQYF.

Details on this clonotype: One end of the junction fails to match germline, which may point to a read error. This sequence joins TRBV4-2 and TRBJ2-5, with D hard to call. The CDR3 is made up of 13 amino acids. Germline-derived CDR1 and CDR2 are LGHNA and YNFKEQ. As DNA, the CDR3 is TGCGCCAGCAGCCAAGACCCTCGAGAGACCCAGTACTTC. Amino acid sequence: CASSQDPRETQYF.

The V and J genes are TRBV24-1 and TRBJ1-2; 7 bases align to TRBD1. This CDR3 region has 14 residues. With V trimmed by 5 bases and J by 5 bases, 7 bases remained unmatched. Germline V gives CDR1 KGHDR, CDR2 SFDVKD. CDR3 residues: CATSAGTAHYGYTF. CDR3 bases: TGTGCCACCAGTGCCGGGACAGCCCATTATGGCTACACCTTC.